This T cell receptor (beta chain) was observed in a study of shared clonotypes between healthy human individuals. Study observations and caveats: For sorted subsets, rarefaction showed incomplete sequencing despite large depth. In a few donors, around 5.5% of naive CD4 clonotypes appeared in common.

A remark on this clone: The antigen is not known.

Positively selected for CCR7, the CD45RO-negative cells used as naive CD8 cells excluded terminally differentiated effector memory CD45RA+ cells. Every immunoSEQ plate was one replicate of a subset's evenly spread DNA. The repertoire was sequenced with immunoSEQ multiplex PCR; TCRdb's copy has only in-frame clones and lacks some. Of some 580,000 clones in the sample, about 98% were seen once. The CDR3 is 15 amino acids. Trimming removed 6 bases at V and 4 bases at J, with 20 bases between. Germline V gives CDR1 SGHDT, CDR2 YYEEEE. The receptor's source is a young man in good health. The rearrangement links TRBV5-6 to TRBJ2-7, with D tentatively TRBD1 or TRBD2 (6 bases each). Sequenced input: naive CD8+ T cells sorted from blood. The CDR3 region is CASTPGRGGLYEQYF. CDR3 DNA sequence: TGTGCCAGCACCCCCGGGAGAGGGGGATTATACGAGCAGTACTTC.